Presented here are 20 T cell receptor beta chains from one specimen sequenced in a study of cytomegalovirus exposure and HLA in healthy donors. Vbeta (60) and Jbeta (13) primers were used in the PCR. TCRdb keeps only in-frame clones here, not all; method: immunoSEQ multiplex PCR. The table has roughly 120,000 clones, 9.5% seen once; the top ten hold roughly 3%. Sequenced input: PBMCs. The source of these receptors is a young man in good health and CMV-seronegative.

V gene TRBV19 combines with J gene TRBJ1-1, with D tentatively TRBD1 (6 bases). This CDR3 has 15 amino acids. Trimming removed 4 bases at V and 1 base at J, with 13 bases between. Germline CDR1 reads LNHDA; CDR2 reads SQIVND (reference sequence). CDR3 protein: CASSRVTGTNTEAFF. CDR3 coding DNA: TGTGCCAGTAGTAGGGTGACAGGTACGAACACTGAAGCTTTCTTT. Variable domain in full (rest from reference TRBV19 and TRBJ1-1): DGGITQSPKYLFRKEGQNVTLSCEQNLNHDAMYWYRQDPGQGLRLIYYSQIVNDFQKGDIAEGYSVSREKKESFPLTVTSAQKNPTAFYLCASSRVTGTNTEAFFGQGTRLTVV.

A few counts support this clone. J is TRBJ2-1 and V is TRBV7-2; 11 bases align to TRBD2. V lost 1 base and J lost 0; bases outside the gene matches: 8. Germline CDR1 and CDR2: SGHTA and FQGNSA. This CDR3 has 19 residues. CDR3 sequence (DNA): TGTGCCAGCAGCTTAGAGGGCCAAACTAGCGGGAGCTCCTACAATGAGCAGTTCTTC. As protein: CASSLEGQTSGSSYNEQFF.

The table lists this clone with a few counts. The V call is TRBV11-3, the J call TRBJ1-2, with D unresolved. Germline values: CDR1 SGHNT, CDR2 YENEEA. The V and J ends lost 1 base and 8 bases respectively, with 11 bases between them. The CDR3 consists of 13 residues. DNA of the CDR3: TGTGCCAGCAGCTTAGCCAGGCGTCAAGGCTACACCTTC. Protein: CASSLARRQGYTF.

This clone has a handful of counts. This chain uses TRBV18 with TRBJ1-5, with D hard to call. The CDR3 runs 12 residues. The germline V and J ends were trimmed by 1 base and 5 bases, with 3 bases remaining between them. Germline V CDR1 and CDR2: KGHSH, LQKENI. The CDR3 DNA follows: TGTGCCAGCTCACCACGCGATCAGCCCCAGCATTTT. It translates to CASSPRDQPQHF.

This clone was seen a handful of times. This chain connects TRBV29-1 to TRBJ2-5; 7 bases fit TRBD1. There are 14 residues in the CDR3. The trim removed 7 bases at V and 2 bases at J, leaving 10 bases unmatched. Germline loops: CDR1 SQVTM, CDR2 ANQGSEA. The CDR3 nucleotides read TGCAGCGCTGACTCCGGGACAGAGCAAGAGACCCAGTACTTC. Amino acids: CSADSGTEQETQYF.

This clone was counted only a few times. The chain links TRBV9 to TRBJ1-1; 9 nucleotides line up with TRBD1. Germline values: CDR1 SGDLS, CDR2 YYNGEE. The CDR3 is 13 residues long. Unmatched junction bases numbered 5, after V lost 3 bases and J lost 8 bases. In DNA, the CDR3 is TGTGCCAGCAGCGCCGCCGGGACAGGGGAAGCTTTCTTT. Translating gives CASSAAGTGEAFF.

The gene calls are TRBV25-1 and TRBJ2-1; no clear D. V shed 2 bases and J shed 4 bases, with 3 bases lying between them. The CDR3 runs 12 residues. Germline values: CDR1 MGHDK, CDR2 SYGVNS. CDR3 residues: CASSEIYNEQFF. The CDR3 DNA reads TGTGCCAGCAGTGAAATATACAATGAGCAGTTCTTC.

This chain links TRBV27 with TRBJ2-1; 10 nucleotides align to TRBD1. CDR1 and CDR2 (germline): MNHEY, SMNVEV (reference sequence). J gave up 0 bases and V 6 bases, and 8 bases lay outside the gene matches. The CDR3 covers 17 residues. CDR3 protein: CASSRGTGVSSYNEQFF. DNA of the CDR3: TGTGCCAGCAGCAGAGGGACAGGGGTAAGCTCCTACAATGAGCAGTTCTTC.

Ten or more counts support this clone. The V and J genes are TRBV5-4 and TRBJ2-5; 9 bases fit TRBD1. The length of the CDR3 is 19 residues. Looked up from germline, CDR1 is SGHNT and CDR2 is YYREEE (reference sequence). V lost 4 bases and J lost 1; bases outside the gene matches: 17. For the CDR3, the DNA is TGTGCCAGCAGCCTAAGGGACAGGGCGGGGGTTGTCGTCCAAGAGACCCAGTACTTC. It encodes CASSLRDRAGVVVQETQYF.

The V call is TRBV5-1, the J call TRBJ2-7; weak D call: TRBD1 (5 bases). The CDR3 spans 14 residues. Germline values: CDR1 SGHRS, CDR2 YFSETQ. The V gene lost 3 bases and the J gene lost 1 base, with 11 bases spanning the gap. The CDR3 sequence is CASSSPGWSYEQYF. The CDR3 DNA follows: TGCGCCAGCAGCTCGCCAGGGTGGTCCTACGAGCAGTACTTC. Combining the CDR3 with reference TRBV5-1 and TRBJ2-7 gives the whole variable domain KAGVTQTPRYLIKTRGQQVTLSCSPISGHRSVSWYQQTPGQGLQFLFEYFSETQRNKGNFPGRFSGRQFSNSRSEMNVSTLELGDSALYLCASSSPGWSYEQYFGPGTRLTVT.

The gene calls are TRBV9 and TRBJ1-6; tentative D call: TRBD1 (6 bases). The V gene lost 0 bases and the J gene lost 9 bases, with 13 bases spanning the gap. Germline CDR1 SGDLS, CDR2 YYNGEE. The CDR3 extends over 15 amino acids. The CDR3 sequence is CASSVGGTRGSPLHF. The DNA for the CDR3 is TGTGCCAGCAGCGTAGGGGGGACAAGGGGTTCACCCCTCCACTTT.

The chain couples TRBV5-1 to TRBJ2-3; weak D call: TRBD1 (6 bases). Germline lookup yields CDR1 SGHRS and CDR2 YFSETQ. The CDR3 is 14 amino acids. The V gene lost 6 bases and the J gene lost 2 bases, with 13 bases spanning the gap. CDR3 protein: CASTPGQLTDTQYF. The CDR3 DNA reads as TGCGCCAGCACCCCGGGACAACTCACAGATACGCAGTATTTT.

V is TRBV11-3 and J is TRBJ2-1; no firm D call. CDR1 is SGHNT, CDR2 YENEEA, per germline. Trimming removed 5 bases at V and 8 bases at J, with 10 bases between. The CDR3 has 12 residues. This CDR3 is CASSRLGDEQFF. CDR3 DNA: TGTGCCAGCAGCCGACTCGGAGATGAGCAGTTCTTC.

This chain connects TRBV29-1 to TRBJ2-4; D is possibly TRBD2 (6 bases). The CDR3 consists of 15 residues. Germline V gene data show CDR1 as SQVTM and CDR2 as ANQGSEA. The ends were cut back, 4 bases at V and 0 bases at J, with 13 bases in the middle. Here the CDR3 reads CSVGGGGLAKNIQYF. The CDR3 DNA sequence: TGCAGCGTTGGAGGTGGGGGGTTAGCCAAAAACATTCAGTACTTC.

This clone was seen more than once but under ten times. The V gene is TRBV5-6, the J gene TRBJ1-1; D perhaps matches TRBD1 (5 bases). Germline loops: CDR1 SGHDT, CDR2 YYEEEE. The CDR3 is made up of 14 amino acids. With 4 bases removed from V and 5 bases from J, the gap between germline ends came to 15 bases. This CDR3 reads CASSPGGPETEAFF. The CDR3 DNA sequence: TGTGCCAGCAGCCCGGGGGGTCCGGAGACTGAAGCTTTCTTT.

The CDR3 bases are TGTGCCAGCAGCTTGGGAGGGGGACAGGGGGACACTGAAGCTTTCTTT. Residues: CASSLGGGQGDTEAFF. The chain combines TRBV5-4 with TRBJ1-1, with 11 bases fitting TRBD1. Germline lookup yields CDR1 SGHNT and CDR2 YYREEE (reference sequence). With V trimmed by 0 bases and J by 3 bases, 4 bases remained unmatched. The CDR3 totals 16 residues.

J is TRBJ2-3 and V is TRBV19; D possibly corresponds to TRBD2 (5 bases). V was shortened by 7 bases and J by 4 bases, with 15 bases between the two germline ends. Germline lookup yields CDR1 LNHDA and CDR2 SQIVND (reference sequence). The CDR3 has 14 amino acids. The CDR3: CASTAAGESDTQYF. The CDR3 nucleotides read TGTGCCAGTACCGCCGCCGGGGAGTCAGATACGCAGTATTTT.

This chain links TRBV7-9 with TRBJ2-2; 14 nucleotides align to TRBD2. This CDR3 region has 17 residues. V shed 5 bases and J 8 bases; nucleotides not matched to a gene: 10. Germline CDR1 reads SEHNR; CDR2 reads FQNEAQ (reference sequence). The CDR3 nucleotides are TGTGCCAGCAGCCCGCGACTAGCGGGAGGGCTATCGGGGGAGCTGTTTTTT. Its translation: CASSPRLAGGLSGELFF.

The sample holds a few counts of this clone. The chain couples TRBV7-2 to TRBJ1-5, with D perhaps matching TRBD1 (6 bases). Germline assignment: CDR1 SGHTA and CDR2 FQGNSA. The V gene lost 2 bases and the J gene lost 2 bases, with 10 bases spanning the gap. This CDR3 contains 15 residues. The CDR3 nucleotides are TGTGCCAGCAGCTTAATGGCAGGGGGCAATCAGCCCCAGCATTTT. Translating gives CASSLMAGGNQPQHF. Supplemented by reference TRBV7-2 and TRBJ1-5, the full variable domain reads GAGVSQSPSNKVTEKGKDVELRCDPISGHTALYWYRQSLGQGLEFLIYFQGNSAPDKSGLPSDRFSAERTGGSVSTLTIQRTQQEDSAVYLCASSLMAGGNQPQHFGDGTRLSIL.

This sequence joins TRBV28 and TRBJ1-2; D might be TRBD1 (6 bases). The CDR3 extends over 16 amino acids. V was clipped by 4 bases and J by 0 bases, with 15 bases between them. Germline V lookup: CDR1 MDHEN, CDR2 SYDVKM. The CDR3 protein is CASSSYSTGANYGYTF. DNA for the CDR3: TGTGCCAGCAGTTCCTACTCGACAGGCGCTAACTATGGCTACACCTTC.